A selection of T cell receptor beta chains follows, all from one sample in a study of OX40 agonist ivuxolimab in advanced cancers. The repertoire was sequenced with immunoSEQ multiplex PCR; TCRdb's copy has only in-frame clones and lacks some. The repertoire holds 75,000 to 90,000 clones, with about 83% as singletons. This material consisted of CD4+ or CD8+ T cells sorted from blood, taken in a trial of the OX40 agonist ivuxolimab. The source is an adult with an advanced solid tumor such as melanoma, head and neck, liver or kidney cancer. The CDR3 runs from the conserved cysteine through the conserved F or W. The D gene is left open where the match is weak. The listing skips clone size in some rows; elsewhere it reads once, few, many or a size class.

TRBJ2-7 | TRBD2 | . | TRBV5-4 | CASSLGKAGSPYEQYF | TGTGCCAGCAGCTTGGGCAAAGCGGGGTCCCCCTACGAGCAGTACTTC
TRBJ1-3 | TRBD1 | . | TRBV28 | CASSLLGDSPGNTIYF | TGTGCCAGCAGTTTATTAGGGGACAGTCCTGGAAACACCATATATTTT
TRBJ2-5 | . | once | TRBV2 | CASTEEGAKETQYF | TGTGCCAGCACGGAGGAGGGGGCGAAGGAGACCCAGTACTTC
TRBJ2-4 | . | . | TRBV4-3 | CASSQDQGLAGIQYF | TGCGCCAGCAGCCAAGATCAGGGGCTAGCTGGGATTCAGTACTTC
TRBJ2-7 | TRBD1 | . | TRBV6-6 | CASSRDRAGSEQYF | TGTGCCAGCAGTCGGGACAGGGCAGGGTCCGAGCAGTACTTC
TRBJ2-3 | TRBD2 | once | TRBV10-3 | CAISEWGLAGGTDTQYF | TGTGCCATCAGTGAGTGGGGACTAGCGGGAGGCACAGATACGCAGTATTTT
TRBJ1-2 | TRBD1 | . | TRBV6-1 | CASSRSRDSYGYTF | TGTGCCAGCAGTAGGAGTCGGGACAGCTATGGCTACACCTTC
TRBJ2-7 | . | . | TRBV7-9 | CASSPGGGQKGEQYF | TGTGCCAGCAGCCCAGGAGGGGGTCAAAAGGGCGAGCAGTACTTC
TRBJ2-7 | . | many | TRBV2 | CASSDPDRSWQYF | TGTGCCAGCAGCGACCCTGATAGGTCTTGGCAGTACTTC
TRBJ1-4 | . | . | TRBV11-3 | CASSSQNEKLFF | TGTGCCAGCAGCTCACAAAATGAAAAACTGTTTTTT
TRBJ2-5 | . | . | TRBV5-6 | CASSPGERQTQYF | TGTGCCAGCAGCCCGGGTGAGCGGCAGACCCAGTACTTC
TRBJ2-3 | . | . | TRBV6-6 | CASSYSGGTDQDTQYF | TGTGCCAGCAGTTACTCCGGCGGGACCGACCAAGATACGCAGTATTTT
TRBJ2-7 | . | few | TRBV5-1 | CASSSSPSYEQYF | TGCGCCAGCAGCTCGAGTCCGTCCTACGAGCAGTACTTC
TRBJ1-2 | TRBD1 | . | TRBV18 | CASSPLQGMNDGYTF | TGTGCCAGCTCACCCCTACAGGGGATGAACGATGGCTACACCTTC
TRBJ1-1 | . | . | TRBV5-6 | CASSVNRVEAFF | TGTGCCAGCAGCGTCAACAGGGTAGAAGCTTTCTTT
TRBJ2-7 | . | . | TRBV20-1 | CSARISWEQYF | TGCAGTGCTAGAATCTCGTGGGAGCAGTACTTC
TRBJ2-3 | . | . | TRBV27 | CASNGAGATQYF | TGTGCCAGTAATGGGGCCGGGGCTACGCAGTATTTT
TRBJ1-3 | . | . | TRBV4-1 | CASSQDGQVTGNTIYF | TGCGCCAGCAGCCAAGATGGCCAAGTGACTGGAAACACCATATATTTT
TRBJ2-1 | TRBD2 | . | TRBV10-2 | CASSGLAASYNEQFF | TGCGCCAGCAGCGGTCTAGCGGCCTCCTACAATGAGCAGTTCTTC
TRBJ1-3 | . | . | TRBV19 | CATSPSSGNTIYF | TGTGCCACCTCGCCGAGCTCTGGAAACACCATATATTTT
TRBJ1-2 | TRBD1 | . | TRBV19 | CASSSLGTGRGYTF | TGTGCCAGTAGTTCACTCGGGACAGGGAGGGGCTACACCTTC
TRBJ2-2 | . | . | TRBV5-1 | CASDPTASNTGELFF | TGCGCCAGCGATCCGACAGCCTCGAACACCGGGGAGCTGTTTTTT
TRBJ2-1 | TRBD1 | . | TRBV7-8 | CASRRTGGFDEQFF | TGTGCCAGCAGACGGACAGGGGGCTTCGATGAGCAGTTCTTC
TRBJ2-7 | TRBD1 | . | TRBV7-6 | CASSVRQGSYEQYF | TGTGCCAGCAGCGTCAGACAGGGTTCCTACGAGCAGTACTTC
TRBJ2-7 | TRBD1 | . | TRBV7-9 | CASSLKQGPYEQYF | TGTGCCAGCAGCTTAAAACAGGGGCCCTACGAGCAGTACTTC
TRBJ1-1 | . | once | TRBV6-1 | CASSEIVPGVNTEAFF | TGTGCCAGCAGTGAAATAGTTCCTGGGGTGAACACTGAAGCTTTCTTT
TRBJ2-7 | TRBD1 | once | TRBV4-3 | CASSRRTGGHEQYF | TGCGCCAGCAGCCGCCGGACAGGGGGGCACGAGCAGTACTTC
TRBJ2-7 | . | few | TRBV7-2 | CASSLQGYEQYF | TGTGCCAGCAGCTTACAGGGCTACGAGCAGTACTTC
TRBJ2-5 | . | . | TRBV18 | CASSPSPQTHNQETQYF | TGTGCCAGCTCACCAAGTCCCCAGACGCACAACCAAGAGACCCAGTACTTC
TRBJ1-1 | TRBD1 | . | TRBV7-8 | CASSSTGTDNTEAFF | TGTGCCAGCAGCTCAACCGGGACAGACAACACTGAAGCTTTCTTT
TRBJ2-5 | TRBD2 | . | TRBV29-1 | CSVDRSSGGQETQYF | TGCAGCGTTGATAGGTCTAGCGGGGGACAAGAGACCCAGTACTTC
TRBJ2-2 | . | . | TRBV11-2 | CASSLDSVGAAGELFF | TGTGCCAGCAGCTTAGATTCCGTGGGGGCGGCCGGGGAGCTGTTTTTT
TRBJ2-5 | . | . | TRBV6-6 | CASSYRALGETQYF | TGTGCCAGCAGTTACCGAGCTTTAGGAGAGACCCAGTACTTC
TRBJ1-1 | . | once | TRBV11-3 | CASSFTGTEAFF | TGTGCCAGCAGCTTTACAGGGACTGAAGCTTTCTTT
TRBJ2-6 | . | . | TRBV6-6 | CASSSRGSGANVLTF | TGTGCCAGCAGCTCCAGGGGCTCTGGGGCCAACGTCCTGACTTTC
TRBJ2-3 | TRBD1 | . | TRBV11-2 | CASSLRGDRDTDTQYF | TGTGCCAGCAGCTTAAGGGGGGACAGGGACACAGATACGCAGTATTTT
TRBJ1-2 | . | . | TRBV6-5 | CASSYSRGYGYTF | TGTGCCAGCAGTTACTCGCGGGGATATGGCTACACCTTC
TRBJ1-5 | . | . | TRBV7-2 | CASSTGWGNQPQHF | TGTGCCAGCAGCACGGGATGGGGTAATCAGCCCCAGCATTTT
TRBJ1-2 | . | . | TRBV6-1 | CASSEAQGIYGYTF | TGTGCCAGCAGTGAAGCGCAGGGGATCTATGGCTACACCTTC
TRBJ2-1 | . | . | TRBV19 | CASSIGQDNNEQFF | TGTGCCAGTAGTATAGGTCAGGACAACAATGAGCAGTTCTTC
TRBJ2-3 | TRBD1 | . | TRBV11-3 | CASSGRDSRTDTQYF | TGTGCCAGCAGCGGAAGGGACAGCCGCACAGATACGCAGTATTTT
TRBJ1-4 | TRBD1 | . | TRBV5-4 | CASSSFGQGSNEKLFF | TGTGCCAGCAGCTCTTTTGGACAGGGTTCTAATGAAAAACTGTTTTTT
TRBJ1-2 | . | . | TRBV5-8 | CASSAGRFEPYGYTF | TGTGCCAGCAGCGCTGGACGGTTTGAACCCTATGGCTACACCTTC
TRBJ2-7 | . | . | TRBV7-2 | CASSLVMAGNEQYF | TGTGCCAGCAGCTTAGTCATGGCGGGGAACGAGCAGTACTTC
TRBJ2-1 | TRBD1 | . | TRBV19 | CASSRTGQNNEQFF | TGTGCCAGTAGTCGGACAGGGCAGAACAATGAGCAGTTCTTC
TRBJ1-1 | . | . | TRBV6-5 | CASSYKGGPVNTEAFF | TGTGCCAGCAGTTACAAAGGGGGGCCGGTGAACACTGAAGCTTTCTTT
TRBJ2-3 | . | . | TRBV19 | CASSIRDGGRDTQYF | TGTGCCAGTAGTATACGCGACGGGGGGCGAGATACGCAGTATTTT
TRBJ2-7 | . | . | TRBV11-2 | CASSPLVGGVVYEQYF | TGTGCCAGCAGCCCCTTAGTCGGTGGAGTGGTTTACGAGCAGTACTTC
TRBJ1-4 | TRBD1 | . | TRBV7-9 | CASSSTGGPPLQEKLFF | TGTGCCAGCAGCTCGACAGGGGGTCCCCCTCTCCAGGAAAAACTGTTTTTT
TRBJ2-3 | . | once | TRBV6-1 | CASITPGQTDTQYF | TGTGCCAGCATTACTCCGGGGCAGACAGATACGCAGTATTTT
TRBJ2-4 | . | . | TRBV19 | CASSEGEAKNIQYF | TGTGCCAGTAGTGAGGGGGAAGCCAAAAACATTCAGTACTTC
TRBJ2-5 | . | . | TRBV27 | CASSGVGETQYF | TGTGCCAGCAGTGGAGTAGGGGAGACCCAGTACTTC
TRBJ2-2 | TRBD1 | few | TRBV13 | CASSGRDRLSGELFF | TGTGCCAGCAGCGGTCGGGACAGATTAAGCGGGGAGCTGTTTTTT
TRBJ2-1 | TRBD2 | . | TRBV5-4 | CASSSGTSNEQFF | TGTGCCAGCAGCTCCGGGACTAGCAATGAGCAGTTCTTC
TRBJ1-2 | . | once | TRBV11-2 | CASSLSQGYGYTF | TGTGCCAGCAGCTTATCTCAGGGCTATGGCTACACCTTC
TRBJ1-4 | . | few | TRBV7-6 | CASSPGRADEKLFF | TGTGCCAGCAGCCCTGGAAGGGCCGATGAAAAACTGTTTTTT
TRBJ1-5 | . | . | TRBV2 | CASMATVNQPQHF | TGTGCCAGCATGGCGACAGTTAATCAGCCCCAGCATTTT